These 11 T cell receptor beta chains originate from one sample sequenced in a study of T cell responses to AZD1222 COVID-19 vaccine. This table comes from immunoSEQ multiplex PCR, and its TCRdb copy is limited to in-frame clones, with some not included. The table has approximately 110,000 clones, approximately 85% seen once; the top ten hold almost 4.5%. The sample was peripheral blood, taken 28 days after the second AZD1222 dose. Receptor source: an adult who received the AZD1222 COVID-19 vaccine.

V and J are TRBV2 and TRBJ2-3; 8 nucleotides align to TRBD2. The ends lost 5 bases at V and 2 bases at J; junction bases unmatched: 6. The CDR3 loop spans 15 amino acids. Germline CDR1 is SNHLY and CDR2 is FYNNEI. The CDR3 protein is CASSKLAEYTDTQYF. In nucleotides, the CDR3 is TGTGCCAGCAGTAAACTAGCGGAGTACACAGATACGCAGTATTTT.

The CDR3 protein is CASSQTVSYEQYF. The CDR3 DNA follows: TGTGCCAGCAGCCAAACGGTCTCCTACGAGCAGTACTTC. The chain couples TRBV3-1 (or the pseudogene TRBV3-2) to TRBJ2-7; D uncertain. Germline V gene data show CDR1 as LGHDT and CDR2 as YNNKEL (reference sequence). This CDR3 contains 13 residues. Trimming took 2 bases from V and 0 from J, leaving 5 bases between them.

The chain carries TRBV2 and TRBJ2-3; the D gene could be TRBD1 or TRBD2 (5 bases each). The CDR3 contains 14 residues. Germline assignment: CDR1 SNHLY and CDR2 FYNNEI. Trimming stripped 8 bases from V and 2 bases from J, with 14 bases between. The CDR3 DNA sequence: TGTGCCAGCCGGGACCACATTACCACAGATACGCAGTATTTT. This codes for CASRDHITTDTQYF.

The genes are TRBV5-1 and TRBJ1-2; no clear D gene. The germline CDR1 and CDR2 sequences are SGHRS and YFSETQ. The ends were cut back, 0 bases at V and 0 bases at J, with 6 bases in the middle. The CDR3 is made up of 14 amino acids. The CDR3, as DNA: TGCGCCAGCAGCTTGGGCACCTCTAACTATGGCTACACCTTC. It is translated as CASSLGTSNYGYTF.

This clone was detected a few times. The V and J genes are TRBV5-1 and TRBJ1-5; no reliable D call. CDR1 is SGHRS, CDR2 YFSETQ, per germline. The V and J ends lost 5 bases and 0 bases respectively, with 12 bases between them. The CDR3 has 15 residues. CDR3 DNA sequence: TGCGCCAGCAGTCTCGCAGGTTCTAGCAATCAGCCCCAGCATTTT. Its protein is CASSLAGSSNQPQHF.

This sequence joins TRBV5-1 and TRBJ1-3; 7 positions agree with TRBD1. The V segment lost 0 bases and the J segment 2 bases; nucleotides outside the gene matches: 2. The V gene's germline CDR1 is SGHRS and CDR2 YFSETQ. The CDR3 runs 15 residues. In nucleotides, the CDR3 is TGCGCCAGCAGCTTGGTTACAGGGGCTGGAAACACCATATATTTT. Protein sequence: CASSLVTGAGNTIYF.

The CDR3 region is CASSLSTSQPQHF. CDR3 bases: TGCGCCAGCAGCTTGAGTACGAGTCAGCCCCAGCATTTT. This rearrangement joins TRBV5-1 to TRBJ1-5; D ambiguous. V lost 1 base to trimming and J lost 6 bases, with 8 bases between them. Germline V gives CDR1 SGHRS, CDR2 YFSETQ. This CDR3 region has 13 residues.

In its sample, this clone was seen a few times. This chain uses TRBV11-1 with TRBJ2-1; no definite D call. There are 13 residues in the CDR3. Per germline, CDR1 SGHAT and CDR2 FQDESV (reference sequence). Trimming took 5 bases from V and 5 from J, leaving 10 bases between them. CDR3 sequence: CASSAALDNEQFF. CDR3 bases: TGTGCCAGCAGCGCCGCGTTGGACAATGAGCAGTTCTTC.

This clone occurred once. The chain joins TRBV19 to TRBJ1-1, with D tentatively TRBD1 (5 bases). There are 14 residues in the CDR3. Germline values: CDR1 LNHDA, CDR2 SQIVND (reference sequence). With 8 bases removed from V and 10 bases from J, the gap between germline ends came to 23 bases. The CDR3, as DNA: TGTGCCAGTGCTACCGGGACTTCGGGGGGGAGAGCTTTCTTT. Residues: CASATGTSGGRAFF.

V and J are TRBV6-4 and TRBJ1-1; 7 bases map to TRBD1. The CDR3 totals 14 residues. Losses at the gene ends were 6 bases for V and 1 base for J; bases not matched to a gene: 5. The germline V gene has CDR1 MRHNA and CDR2 SNTAGT. CDR3 protein: CASSPGTENTEAFF. The CDR3 DNA reads as TGTGCCAGCAGCCCCGGGACAGAGAACACTGAAGCTTTCTTT.

The V and J genes are TRBV19 and TRBJ1-2; possible D gene TRBD1, 5 bases. The CDR3 is made up of 16 amino acids. The germline V gene has CDR1 LNHDA and CDR2 SQIVND (reference sequence). Trimming took 1 base from V and 3 from J, leaving 15 bases between them. CDR3 protein: CASSIGQGGFDYGYTF. As DNA, the CDR3 is TGTGCCAGTAGTATAGGGCAGGGCGGATTTGACTATGGCTACACCTTC.